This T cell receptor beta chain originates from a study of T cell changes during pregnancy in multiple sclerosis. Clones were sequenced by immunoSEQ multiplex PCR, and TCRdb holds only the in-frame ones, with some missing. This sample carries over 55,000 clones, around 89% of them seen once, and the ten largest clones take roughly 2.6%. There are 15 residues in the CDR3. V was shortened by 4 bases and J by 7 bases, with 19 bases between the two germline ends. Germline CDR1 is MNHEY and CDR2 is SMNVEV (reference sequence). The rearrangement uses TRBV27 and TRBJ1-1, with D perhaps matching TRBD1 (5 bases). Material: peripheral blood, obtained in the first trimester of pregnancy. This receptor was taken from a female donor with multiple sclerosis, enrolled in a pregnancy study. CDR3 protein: CASSSYRGEGNEAFF. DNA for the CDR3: TGTGCCAGCAGTTCCTACCGGGGGGAGGGGAATGAAGCTTTCTTT.